This TCR beta chain appears in the sequencing data of a study of blood T cells in healthy people across ages. There were healthy Caucasian individuals from Russia, aged roughly 6 to 90, serving as donors. Each of the donors had approximately 10 milliliters of peripheral blood drawn into EDTA-treated Vacutainer tubes. The use of a sample-barcoded 5' primer and a J-beta primer mix characterized a second PCR of about 7 to 12 cycles. The template-switch adaptor, which had 12 random nucleotides, put a tag on each cDNA molecule. Researchers report that each sample yielded at least 2.5 million CDR3-containing paired-end reads. MiXCR, run by TCRdb on the 5' RACE reads, gives a single entry per CDR3 protein. The data hold 600,000 to 800,000 distinct CDR3 sequences, with roughly 21% observed a single time. Concerning this clonotype: At one end, the junction sequence differs from germline, possibly due to a read error.

This receptor was obtained from a man aged 65-85 years in good health. Sequenced sample: blood.

The CDR3 here is CAGSGSSEKLFF. CDR3 nucleotides: TGCGCCGGCAGCGGCTCCTCTGAAAAACTGTTTTTT. This chain joins TRBV5-1 and TRBJ1-4; D is uncertain. Germline loops: CDR1 SGHRS, CDR2 YFSETQ. The CDR3 contains 12 residues.